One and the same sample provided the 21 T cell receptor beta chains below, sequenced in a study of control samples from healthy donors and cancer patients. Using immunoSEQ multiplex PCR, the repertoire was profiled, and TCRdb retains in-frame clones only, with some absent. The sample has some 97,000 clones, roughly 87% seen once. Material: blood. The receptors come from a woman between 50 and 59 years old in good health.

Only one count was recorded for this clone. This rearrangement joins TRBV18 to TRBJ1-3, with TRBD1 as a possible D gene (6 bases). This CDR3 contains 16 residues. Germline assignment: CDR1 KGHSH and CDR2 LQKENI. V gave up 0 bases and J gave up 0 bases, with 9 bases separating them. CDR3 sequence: CASSPPGGASGNTIYF. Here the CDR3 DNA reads TGTGCCAGCTCACCACCGGGGGGGGCCTCTGGAAACACCATATATTTT. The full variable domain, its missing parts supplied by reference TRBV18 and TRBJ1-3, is NAGVMQNPRHLVRRRGQEARLRCSPMKGHSHVYWYRQLPEEGLKFMVYLQKENIIDESGMPKERFSAEFPKEGPSILRIQQVVRGDSAAYFCASSPPGGASGNTIYFGEGSWLTVV.

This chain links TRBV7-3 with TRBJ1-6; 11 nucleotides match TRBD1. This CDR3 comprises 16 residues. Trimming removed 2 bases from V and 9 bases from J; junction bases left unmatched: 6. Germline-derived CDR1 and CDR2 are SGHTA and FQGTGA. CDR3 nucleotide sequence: TGTGCCAGCAGCTTAGGATCAGGGACAGGGGGTTCACCCCTCCACTTT. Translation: CASSLGSGTGGSPLHF.

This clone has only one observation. The CDR3 region is CASSLGSAYEQYF. The CDR3 bases are TGTGCCAGCAGCTTGGGTTCGGCCTACGAGCAGTACTTC. V is TRBV7-9 and J is TRBJ2-7, with D uncertain. CDR3 size: 13 residues. Trimming left V 3 bases short and J 2 bases short, with 8 bases between. Looked up from germline, CDR1 is SEHNR and CDR2 is FQNEAQ (reference sequence).

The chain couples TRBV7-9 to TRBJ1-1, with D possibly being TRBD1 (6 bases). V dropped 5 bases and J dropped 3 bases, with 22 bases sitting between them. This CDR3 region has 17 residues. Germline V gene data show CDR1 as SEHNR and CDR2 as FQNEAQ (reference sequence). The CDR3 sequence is CASSLWDIYTLDTEAFF. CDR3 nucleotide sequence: TGTGCCAGCAGCCTGTGGGACATATATACCCTGGACACTGAAGCTTTCTTT.

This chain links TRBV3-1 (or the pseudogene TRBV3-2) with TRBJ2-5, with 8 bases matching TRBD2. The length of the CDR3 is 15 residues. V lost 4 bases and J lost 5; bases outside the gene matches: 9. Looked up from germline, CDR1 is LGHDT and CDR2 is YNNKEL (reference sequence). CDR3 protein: CASSLLGSGEETQYF. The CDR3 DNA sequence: TGTGCCAGCAGCCTTTTGGGTAGCGGGGAGGAGACCCAGTACTTC.

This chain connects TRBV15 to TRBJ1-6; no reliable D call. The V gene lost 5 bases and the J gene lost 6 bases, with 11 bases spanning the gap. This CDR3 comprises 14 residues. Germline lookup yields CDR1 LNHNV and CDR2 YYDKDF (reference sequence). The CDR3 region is CATSARTSNSPLHF. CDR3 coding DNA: TGTGCCACCAGCGCAAGGACCTCTAATTCACCCCTCCACTTT.

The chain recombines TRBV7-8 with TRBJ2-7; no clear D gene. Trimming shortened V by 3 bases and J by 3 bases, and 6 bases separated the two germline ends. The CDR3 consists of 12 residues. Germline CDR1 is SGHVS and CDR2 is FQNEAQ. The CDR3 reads CASSLEFYEQYV. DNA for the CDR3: TGTGCCAGCAGCTTGGAGTTCTACGAGCAGTACGTC.

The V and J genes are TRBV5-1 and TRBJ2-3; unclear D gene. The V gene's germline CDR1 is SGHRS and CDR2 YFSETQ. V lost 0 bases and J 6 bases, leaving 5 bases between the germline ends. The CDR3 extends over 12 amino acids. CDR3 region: CASSLVSDTQYF. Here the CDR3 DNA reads TGCGCCAGCAGCTTGGTATCCGATACGCAGTATTTT.

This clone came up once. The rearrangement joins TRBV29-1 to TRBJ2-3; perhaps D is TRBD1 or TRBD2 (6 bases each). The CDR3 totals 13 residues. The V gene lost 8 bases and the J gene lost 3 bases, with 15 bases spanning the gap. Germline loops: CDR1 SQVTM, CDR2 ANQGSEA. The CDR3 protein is CSFKGGGTDTQYF. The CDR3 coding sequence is TGCAGCTTCAAGGGGGGCGGTACAGATACGCAGTATTTT.

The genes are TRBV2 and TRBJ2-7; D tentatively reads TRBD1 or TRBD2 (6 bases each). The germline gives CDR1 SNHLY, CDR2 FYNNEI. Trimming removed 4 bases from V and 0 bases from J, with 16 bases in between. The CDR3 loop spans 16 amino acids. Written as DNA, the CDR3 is TGTGCCAGCAGTGTTAGGGTCGCGGGACACTCCTACGAGCAGTACTTC. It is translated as CASSVRVAGHSYEQYF.

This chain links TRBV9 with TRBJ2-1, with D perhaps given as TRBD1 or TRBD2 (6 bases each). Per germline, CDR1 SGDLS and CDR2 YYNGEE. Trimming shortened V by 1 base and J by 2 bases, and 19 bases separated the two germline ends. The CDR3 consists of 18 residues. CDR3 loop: CASSVYSRGRAAYNEQFF. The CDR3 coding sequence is TGTGCCAGCAGCGTATATTCCCGGGGGCGGGCGGCCTACAATGAGCAGTTCTTC.

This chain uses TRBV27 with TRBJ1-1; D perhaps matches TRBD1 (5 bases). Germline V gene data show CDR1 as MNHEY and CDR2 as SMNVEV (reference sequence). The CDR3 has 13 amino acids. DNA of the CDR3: TGTGCTACTCGGAGGGGAATGAACACTGAAGCTTTCTTT. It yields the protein CATRRGMNTEAFF.

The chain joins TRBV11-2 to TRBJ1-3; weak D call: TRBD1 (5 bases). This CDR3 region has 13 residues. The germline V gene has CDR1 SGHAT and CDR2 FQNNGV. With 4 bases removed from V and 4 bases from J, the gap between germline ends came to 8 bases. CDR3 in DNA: TGTGCCAGCAGCTCCTACAGGGGAAACACCATATATTTT. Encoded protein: CASSSYRGNTIYF.

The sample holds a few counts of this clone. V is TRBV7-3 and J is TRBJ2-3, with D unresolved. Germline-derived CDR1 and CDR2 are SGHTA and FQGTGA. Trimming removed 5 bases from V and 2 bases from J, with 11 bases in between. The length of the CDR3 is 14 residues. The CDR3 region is CASSPNLVTDTQYF. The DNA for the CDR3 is TGTGCCAGCAGCCCCAATCTAGTCACAGATACGCAGTATTTT.

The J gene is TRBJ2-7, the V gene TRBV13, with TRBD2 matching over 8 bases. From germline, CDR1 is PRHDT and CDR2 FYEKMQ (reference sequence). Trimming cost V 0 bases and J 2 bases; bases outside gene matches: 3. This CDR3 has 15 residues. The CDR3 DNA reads TGTGCCAGCAGCTTAGGGGCGGGAGGTACCTACGAGCAGTACGTC. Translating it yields CASSLGAGGTYEQYV.

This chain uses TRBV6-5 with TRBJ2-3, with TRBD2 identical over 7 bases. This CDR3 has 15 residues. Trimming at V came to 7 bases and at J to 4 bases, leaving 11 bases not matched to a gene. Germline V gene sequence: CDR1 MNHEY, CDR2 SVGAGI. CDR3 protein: CASNGRTRGPDTQYF. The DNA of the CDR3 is TGTGCCAGCAATGGCCGGACTAGAGGTCCAGATACGCAGTATTTT.

CDR3 nucleotides: TGTGCCAGCAGCACCGGCGGGGGGGATACGCAGTATTTT. Its protein product is CASSTGGGDTQYF. The chain carries TRBV7-2 and TRBJ2-3; 8 bases agree with TRBD2. The V gene end was trimmed by 5 bases and the J gene end by 6 bases; junction bases not matched to a gene: 4. This CDR3 has 13 residues. Germline V gene data show CDR1 as SGHTA and CDR2 as FQGNSA.

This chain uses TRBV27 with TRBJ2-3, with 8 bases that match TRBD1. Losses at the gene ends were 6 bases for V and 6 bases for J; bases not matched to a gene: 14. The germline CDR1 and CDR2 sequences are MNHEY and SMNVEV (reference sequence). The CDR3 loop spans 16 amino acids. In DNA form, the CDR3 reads TGTGCCAGCAGGCCAATCGTGGACAGGGCGGTGGATACGCAGTATTTT. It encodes CASRPIVDRAVDTQYF.

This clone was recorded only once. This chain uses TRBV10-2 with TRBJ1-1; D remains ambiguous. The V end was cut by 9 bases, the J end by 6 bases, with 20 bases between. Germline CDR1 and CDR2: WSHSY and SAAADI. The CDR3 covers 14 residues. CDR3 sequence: CASSRERPDPEAFF. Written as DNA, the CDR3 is TGCGCCAGTTCTAGGGAACGACCGGACCCTGAAGCTTTCTTT.

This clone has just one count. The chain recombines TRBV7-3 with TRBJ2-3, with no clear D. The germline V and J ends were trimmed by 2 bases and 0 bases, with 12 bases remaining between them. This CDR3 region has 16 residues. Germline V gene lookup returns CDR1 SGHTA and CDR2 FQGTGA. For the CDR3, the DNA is TGTGCCAGCAGCTTAGGCGCTGCTGGTAGCACAGATACGCAGTATTTT. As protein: CASSLGAAGSTDTQYF.

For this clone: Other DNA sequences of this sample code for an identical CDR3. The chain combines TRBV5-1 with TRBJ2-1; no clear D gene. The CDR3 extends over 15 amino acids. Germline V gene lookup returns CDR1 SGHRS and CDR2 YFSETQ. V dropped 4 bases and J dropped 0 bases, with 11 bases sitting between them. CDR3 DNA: TGCGCCAGCAGCGTGGACCGGAGCTCCTACAATGAGCAGTTCTTC. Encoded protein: CASSVDRSSYNEQFF.